This TCR beta chain was sequenced in a study of Ad26.COV2.S vaccination and SARS-CoV-2 variants. About the study: Ad26.COV2.S, an intramuscular injection, was given once or twice 56 days apart. Study-wide findings and caveats: The TCR-based breadth and depth measures might underestimate overall T cell responses. Placebo recipients showed lower spike-specific TCR breadth than vaccinees.

Assay: immunoSEQ multiplex PCR; the TCRdb copy retains only in-frame clones and omits some. The sample lists fewer than 800,000 clones, roughly 90% occurring once. Details on this clone: Its target is not known.

The treatment was: some 19 received Ad26.COV2.S at low or high dose, single or two shots; roughly five received placebo; per-sample allocation not given. Specimen acquisition occurred on day 63 following the initial vaccine or placebo injection. CDR3 length: 11 residues. V was cut by 5 bases and J by 4 bases, with 6 bases left in between. Per germline, CDR1 SGHTA and CDR2 FQGNSA. The TCR sequence derives from a person aged 18-60 years who received the Ad26.COV2.S COVID-19 vaccine or a placebo. Sequencing used peripheral blood, obtained in a trial of Ad26.COV2.S vaccine versus placebo. The rearrangement joins TRBV7-2 to TRBJ2-7, with D possibly TRBD1 on 5 matching bases. DNA of the CDR3: TGTGCCAGCAGCCGACAGTACGAGCAGTACTTC. It encodes CASSRQYEQYF.